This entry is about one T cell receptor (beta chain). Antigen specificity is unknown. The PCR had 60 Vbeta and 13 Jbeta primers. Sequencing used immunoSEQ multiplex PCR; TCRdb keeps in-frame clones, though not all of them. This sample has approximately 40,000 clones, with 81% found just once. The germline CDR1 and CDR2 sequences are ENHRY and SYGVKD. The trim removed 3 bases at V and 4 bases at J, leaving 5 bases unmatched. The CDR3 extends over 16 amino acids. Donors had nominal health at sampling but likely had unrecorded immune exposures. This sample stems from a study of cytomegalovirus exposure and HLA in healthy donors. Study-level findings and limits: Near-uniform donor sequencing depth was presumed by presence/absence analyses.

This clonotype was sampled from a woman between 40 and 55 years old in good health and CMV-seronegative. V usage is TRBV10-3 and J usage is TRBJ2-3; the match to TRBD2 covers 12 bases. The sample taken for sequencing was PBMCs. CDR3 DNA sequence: TGTGCCATCAGTGATCCCCGACTAGCGGGGGCAGATACGCAGTATTTT. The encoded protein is CAISDPRLAGADTQYF.